Detailed here is one TCR beta chain. The data were obtained in a study of blood T cell repertoires in COVID-19. As for the study in general: The United States, Italy and Spain provided the acute and convalescent COVID-19 samples. Sources were T cells, B-cell-depleted T cells, or PBMCs; the material itself was cDNA or gDNA.

Per the original methods: Scientists estimated how many nucleated cells there were by amplifying reference gene primers. Generated by immunoSEQ multiplex PCR, the TCRdb table keeps only in-frame clones and is missing some. D and trimming were read from the DNA, whereas the V and J calls and clone size are those reported in that table. Here the sample spans approximately 210,000 clones, approximately 87% being singletons. Losses at the gene ends were 2 bases for V and 7 bases for J; bases not matched to a gene: 3. Per germline, CDR1 MNHNY and CDR2 SVGAGI (reference sequence). This CDR3 region has 13 residues.

The sample was peripheral blood. This rearrangement joins TRBV6-6 to TRBJ1-1, with TRBD1 identical over 8 bases. The clonotype was recovered from a woman in her seventies with acute or convalescent COVID-19. CDR3 sequence reads: CASSYPGTGEAFF. CDR3 in DNA: TGTGCCAGCAGTTACCCAGGGACAGGTGAAGCTTTCTTT.